The TCR beta chain described here comes from a study of OX40 agonist ivuxolimab in advanced cancers. Clones were sequenced by immunoSEQ multiplex PCR, and TCRdb holds only the in-frame ones, with some missing. The table records approximately 61,000 clones, 75% to 90% of them present only once. J was trimmed by 6 bases and V by 3 bases; bases with no gene match: 9. CDR1 and CDR2 from the germline V gene are SGHDT and YYEEEE. The CDR3 extends over 15 amino acids. This rearrangement joins TRBV5-6 to TRBJ1-2; TRBD1 matches 9 bases. The clonotype originates from an adult with an advanced solid tumor such as melanoma, head and neck, liver or kidney cancer. Here the sequenced sample was CD4+ or CD8+ T cells sorted from blood, taken in a trial of the OX40 agonist ivuxolimab. CDR3 loop: CASSSQTGGFDGYTF. The CDR3 nucleotides read TGTGCCAGCAGCTCCCAGACAGGGGGGTTTGATGGCTACACCTTC.